This TCR beta chain comes out of a study of shared clonotypes between healthy human individuals. Study information: Used for every donor were three CD4 naive, three CD4 memory, two CD8 naive and one CD8 memory plate. Study-level points and caveats: The expectation was that sequencing depth would affect clonotype sharing among donors.

Clones were sequenced by immunoSEQ multiplex PCR, and TCRdb holds only the in-frame ones, with some missing. Here the sample spans roughly 2.5 million clones, more than 80% being singletons. On this clone itself: Its antigen is undetermined.

The CDR3 has 15 residues. V was pared by 4 bases and J by 7 bases, with 7 bases of the junction left unmatched. Germline values: CDR1 SGHRS, CDR2 YFSETQ. This TCR was sampled from a man aged 18 to 29 in good health. The genes are TRBV5-1 and TRBJ2-2; 10 bases fit TRBD1. The sequencing sample was made of naive CD4+ T cells sorted from blood. The subset is: CD45RA+ positively selected. CDR3 coding DNA: TGCGCCAGCAGCGAAGGACAGGGGGAGATCGGGGAGCTGTTTTTT. Its protein product is CASSEGQGEIGELFF.